The 5 T cell receptor beta chains below come from one sample, sequenced in a study of T cells in Graves' hyperthyroidism and ophthalmopathy. Amplification yielded TCR beta CDR3 regions, with RNA transcripts as the source. Primed by the HTBI set, a first-round RT-PCR was run on the TCR CDR3. MiXCR, run by TCRdb on the multiplex PCR reads, gives a single entry per CDR3 protein. The sample has more than 350,000 distinct CDR3 sequences; about 14% are singletons. Sequencing was carried out using blood. Receptors were obtained from a woman aged 25 to 45 with Graves' ophthalmopathy.

Many counts were recorded for this clonotype. The chain has TRBV2 and TRBJ2-1; 10 bases are a match to TRBD2. The germline CDR1 and CDR2 sequences are SNHLY and FYNNEI. Trimming removed 9 bases from V and 0 bases from J; junction bases left unmatched: 8. This CDR3 is built from 16 residues. The CDR3 region is CARQQRGGSSYNEQFF. In DNA, the CDR3 is TGTGCCAGACAACAGCGGGGGGGGAGCTCCTACAATGAGCAGTTCTTC.

The V and J genes are TRBV20-1 and TRBJ1-2; D possibly corresponds to TRBD1 (6 bases). CDR1 is DFQATT, CDR2 SNEGSKA, per germline (reference sequence). Between the trimmed V and J ends, which lost 7 bases and 8 bases, there was a span of 20 bases. The CDR3 is 13 residues long. CDR3 protein: CSVPGHPKGGYTF. CDR3 sequence (DNA): TGCAGTGTTCCGGGACACCCTAAGGGGGGCTACACCTTC.

This clonotype was detected ten times or more. The junction differs from germline at one of its ends, possibly a read error. The chain combines TRBV4-1 with TRBJ1-4; D gene unclear. This CDR3 spans 15 amino acids. The V gene's germline CDR1 is MGHRA and CDR2 YSYEKL. This chain's CDR3 is CAGSVRVATNEKLFF. DNA of the CDR3: TGCGCCGGCAGCGTTCGGGTCGCAACTAATGAAAAACTGTTTTTT.

V and J are TRBV14 and TRBJ1-5; no clear D. Trimming took 0 bases from V and 10 from J, leaving 10 bases between them. Germline V gene sequence: CDR1 SGHDN, CDR2 FVKESK. The CDR3 loop spans 13 amino acids. The CDR3 sequence: CASSQDSPPPQHF. The CDR3 coding sequence is TGTGCCAGCAGCCAAGATTCACCCCCCCCCCAGCATTTT.

This clonotype occurred many times. This chain joins TRBV30 and TRBJ2-7; TRBD2 might be the D (5 bases). The germline CDR1 and CDR2 sequences are GTSNPN and SVGIG (reference sequence). The CDR3 sequence is 12 residues long. Trimming left V 4 bases short and J 3 bases short, with 10 bases between. CDR3 coding DNA: TGTGCCTGGATCACCCGGGACTACGAGCAGTACTTC. Encoded protein: CAWITRDYEQYF.